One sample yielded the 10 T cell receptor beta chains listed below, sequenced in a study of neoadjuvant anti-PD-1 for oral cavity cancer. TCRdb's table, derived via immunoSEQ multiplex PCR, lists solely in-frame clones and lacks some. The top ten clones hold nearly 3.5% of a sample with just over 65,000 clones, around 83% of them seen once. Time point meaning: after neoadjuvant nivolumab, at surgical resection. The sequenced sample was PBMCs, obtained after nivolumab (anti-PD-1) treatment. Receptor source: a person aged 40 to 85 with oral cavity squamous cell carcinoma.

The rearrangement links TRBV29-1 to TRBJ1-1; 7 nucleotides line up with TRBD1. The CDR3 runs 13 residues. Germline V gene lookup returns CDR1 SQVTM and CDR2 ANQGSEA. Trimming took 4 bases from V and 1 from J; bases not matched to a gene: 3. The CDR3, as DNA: TGCAGCGTTGCTGACAGGGAGAACACTGAAGCTTTCTTT. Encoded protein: CSVADRENTEAFF.

The CDR3 DNA sequence: TGTGCCAGCAGCTGGGAGTCGGGAGCGAGAGATACGCAGTATTTT. Translation gives CASSWESGARDTQYF. This chain joins TRBV5-6 and TRBJ2-3, with a weak D call TRBD2 (6 bases). The length of the CDR3 is 15 residues. The V gene's germline CDR1 is SGHDT and CDR2 YYEEEE. V gave up 3 bases and J gave up 5 bases, with 16 bases separating them.

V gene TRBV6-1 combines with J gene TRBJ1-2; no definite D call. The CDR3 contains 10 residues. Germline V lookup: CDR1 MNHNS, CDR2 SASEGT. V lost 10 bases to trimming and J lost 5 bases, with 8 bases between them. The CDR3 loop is CATSGYGYTF. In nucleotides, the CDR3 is TGTGCCACCTCCGGGTATGGCTACACCTTC.

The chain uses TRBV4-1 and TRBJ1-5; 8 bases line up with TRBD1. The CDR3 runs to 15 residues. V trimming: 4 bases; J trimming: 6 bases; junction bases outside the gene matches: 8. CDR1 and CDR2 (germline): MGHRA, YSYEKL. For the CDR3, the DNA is TGCGCCAGCAGCCTCGGACAGGGCGTCTCTCAGCCCCAGCATTTT. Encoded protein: CASSLGQGVSQPQHF.

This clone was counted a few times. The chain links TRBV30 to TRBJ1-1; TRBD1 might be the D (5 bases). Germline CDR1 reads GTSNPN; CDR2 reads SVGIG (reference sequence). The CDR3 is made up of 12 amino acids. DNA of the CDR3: TGTGCTAACCTAAGGGGTCCCGCTGAAGCTTTCTTT. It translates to CANLRGPAEAFF.

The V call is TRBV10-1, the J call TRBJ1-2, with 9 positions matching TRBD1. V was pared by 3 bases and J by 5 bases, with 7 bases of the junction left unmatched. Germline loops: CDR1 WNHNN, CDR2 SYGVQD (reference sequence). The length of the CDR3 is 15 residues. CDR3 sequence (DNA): TGCGCCAGCAGTGATTACAGGGGGCCCGTTTATGGCTACACCTTC. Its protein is CASSDYRGPVYGYTF.

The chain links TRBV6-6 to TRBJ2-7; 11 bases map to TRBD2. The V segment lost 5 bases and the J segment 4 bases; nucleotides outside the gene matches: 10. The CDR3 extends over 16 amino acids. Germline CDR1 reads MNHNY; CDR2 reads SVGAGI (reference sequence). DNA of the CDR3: TGTGCCAGCAGTCACACGACTAGCGGGGTCGTTTACGAGCAGTACTTC. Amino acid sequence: CASSHTTSGVVYEQYF.

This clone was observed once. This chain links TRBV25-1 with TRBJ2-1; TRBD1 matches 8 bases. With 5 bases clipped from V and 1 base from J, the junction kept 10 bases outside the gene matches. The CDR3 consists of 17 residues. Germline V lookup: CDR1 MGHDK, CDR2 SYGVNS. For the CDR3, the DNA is TGTGCCAGCAGTCCCAAAACCGGGACAGGATCCTACAATGAGCAGTTCTTC. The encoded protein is CASSPKTGTGSYNEQFF.

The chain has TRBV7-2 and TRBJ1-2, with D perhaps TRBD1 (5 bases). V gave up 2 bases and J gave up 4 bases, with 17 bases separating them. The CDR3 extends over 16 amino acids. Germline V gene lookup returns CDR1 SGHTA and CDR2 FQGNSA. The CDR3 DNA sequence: TGTGCCAGCAGCTTACGACCCAGGGACGGTCTCTATGGCTACACCTTC. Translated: CASSLRPRDGLYGYTF.

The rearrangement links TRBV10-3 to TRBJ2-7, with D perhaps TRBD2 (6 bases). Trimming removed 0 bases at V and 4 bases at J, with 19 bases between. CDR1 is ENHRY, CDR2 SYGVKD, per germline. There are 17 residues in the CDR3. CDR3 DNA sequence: TGTGCCATCAGTGAGTCTAGGGGTAGGGGAGGAATTTACGAGCAGTACTTC. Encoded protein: CAISESRGRGGIYEQYF.